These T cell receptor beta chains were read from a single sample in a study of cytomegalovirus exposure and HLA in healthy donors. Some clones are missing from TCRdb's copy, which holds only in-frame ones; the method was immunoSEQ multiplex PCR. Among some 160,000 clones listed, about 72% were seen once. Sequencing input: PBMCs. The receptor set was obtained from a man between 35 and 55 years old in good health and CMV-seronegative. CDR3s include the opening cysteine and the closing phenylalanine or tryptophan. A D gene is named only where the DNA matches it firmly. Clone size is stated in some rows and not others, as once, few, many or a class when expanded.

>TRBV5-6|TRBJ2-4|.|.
TGTGCCAGCAGCTCACTCACGGTAGCCAAAAACATTCAGTACTTC
CASSSLTVAKNIQYF
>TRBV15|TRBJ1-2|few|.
TGTGCCACCAGCAGAGCCGGGAGTGGCTACCCCTTC
CATSRAGSGYPF
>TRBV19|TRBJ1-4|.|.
TGTGCCAGTAGTCAGGGTGAATTTAATGAAAAACTGTTTTTT
CASSQGEFNEKLFF
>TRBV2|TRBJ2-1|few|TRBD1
TGTGCCAGCAGTGAAGAGACAGGGAGCTACAATGAGCAGTTCTTC
CASSEETGSYNEQFF
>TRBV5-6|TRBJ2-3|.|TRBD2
TGTGCCAGCAGCTTCTCAGGGACTAGCACTAGCACAGATACGCAGTATTTT
CASSFSGTSTSTDTQYF
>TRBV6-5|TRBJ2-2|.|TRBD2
TGTGCCAGCAAGGGACTAGCGGGATCCGGGGAGCTGTTTTTT
CASKGLAGSGELFF
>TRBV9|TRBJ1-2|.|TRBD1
TGTGCCAGCAGCGGAGGACAGGGGGGCGTCTATGGCTACACCTTC
CASSGGQGGVYGYTF
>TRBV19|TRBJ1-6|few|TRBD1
TGTGCCAGTAGTATAAGCCAGGGGGCGTCAGGAAGGTCACCCCTCCACTTT
CASSISQGASGRSPLHF
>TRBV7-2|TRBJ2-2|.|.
TGTGCCAGCAGCTTATATCAGGGCAACACCGGGGAGCTGTTTTTT
CASSLYQGNTGELFF
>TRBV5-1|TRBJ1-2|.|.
TGCGCCAGCAGCTTGGTCGCAGACTATGGCTACCCCTTC
CASSLVADYGYPF